This passage covers 5 T cell receptor beta chains from one sample sequenced in a study of graft-versus-host responses after intestinal transplantation. Stimulators, about 200,000 irradiated and violet-dye-labeled cells, were plated with about 200,000 CFSE-labeled responder cells. Libraries were prepared by immunoSEQ multiplex PCR; TCRdb keeps only in-frame clonotypes and omits some of them. In the table there are just over 9,000 clones, roughly a third of which are singletons. The sample in question was alloreactive CD8+ T cells from a mixed lymphocyte reaction culture, obtained before transplantation. Stated subset: CFSE-low proliferating T cells sorted from roughly six-day pre-transplant mixed lymphocyte reaction (GvH or HvG direction). These receptors all stem from a human patient who was an organ donor for intestinal transplantation.

The chain recombines TRBV10-3 with TRBJ2-3, with D uncertain. The germline V gene has CDR1 ENHRY and CDR2 SYGVKD. The V gene lost 10 bases and the J gene lost 4 bases, with 12 bases spanning the gap. There are 12 residues in the CDR3. The CDR3, as DNA: TGTGCCACCACCGAGGTGCCAGATACGCAGTATTTT. Translating gives CATTEVPDTQYF.

This clone was picked up one time. V gene TRBV19 combines with J gene TRBJ2-1, with 9 bases fitting TRBD2. Germline values: CDR1 LNHDA, CDR2 SQIVND (reference sequence). This CDR3 comprises 15 residues. V lost 3 bases, J lost 7 bases, and 7 bases stayed unmatched. As DNA, the CDR3 is TGTGCCAGTAGTATGGTAGCGGGGGAAATGAATGAGCAGTTCTTC. This gives the protein CASSMVAGEMNEQFF. The entire variable domain, with the rest obtained from reference TRBV19 and TRBJ2-1, is as follows: DGGITQSPKYLFRKEGQNVTLSCEQNLNHDAMYWYRQDPGQGLRLIYYSQIVNDFQKGDIAEGYSVSREKKESFPLTVTSAQKNPTAFYLCASSMVAGEMNEQFFGPGTRLTVL.

By sample share, this clone is medium-sized. A junction boundary mismatches the germline segment, possibly from a read error. V and J are TRBV4-1 and TRBJ2-7; no reliable D call. Germline V gene data show CDR1 as MGHRA and CDR2 as YSYEKL. The CDR3 has 13 residues. The CDR3 is CASSQEASHEQYF. In nucleotides, the CDR3 is TGCGCCAGCAGCCAAGAAGCCTCCCACGAGCAGTACTTC.

In its sample, this clone was seen a few times. The CDR3 region has the DNA TGTGCCAGCAGCCCGCACAGGGTAAATACGCAGTATTTT. It yields the protein CASSPHRVNTQYF. The chain joins TRBV7-9 to TRBJ2-3; tentatively, D is TRBD1 (6 bases). V was clipped by 5 bases and J by 7 bases, with 13 bases between them. This CDR3 region has 13 residues. CDR1 is SEHNR, CDR2 FQNEAQ, per germline (reference sequence).

This clone was seen only a few times. The rearrangement links TRBV27 to TRBJ2-7; 8 nucleotides agree with TRBD1. After removal of 7 bases from V and 2 bases from J, the junction contained 13 bases not matched to a gene. This CDR3 contains 16 residues. Germline CDR1 reads MNHEY; CDR2 reads SMNVEV (reference sequence). This CDR3 reads CASTKRSGTGPYEQYF. The CDR3 DNA reads as TGTGCCAGCACCAAGCGATCCGGGACAGGACCCTACGAGCAGTACTTC.